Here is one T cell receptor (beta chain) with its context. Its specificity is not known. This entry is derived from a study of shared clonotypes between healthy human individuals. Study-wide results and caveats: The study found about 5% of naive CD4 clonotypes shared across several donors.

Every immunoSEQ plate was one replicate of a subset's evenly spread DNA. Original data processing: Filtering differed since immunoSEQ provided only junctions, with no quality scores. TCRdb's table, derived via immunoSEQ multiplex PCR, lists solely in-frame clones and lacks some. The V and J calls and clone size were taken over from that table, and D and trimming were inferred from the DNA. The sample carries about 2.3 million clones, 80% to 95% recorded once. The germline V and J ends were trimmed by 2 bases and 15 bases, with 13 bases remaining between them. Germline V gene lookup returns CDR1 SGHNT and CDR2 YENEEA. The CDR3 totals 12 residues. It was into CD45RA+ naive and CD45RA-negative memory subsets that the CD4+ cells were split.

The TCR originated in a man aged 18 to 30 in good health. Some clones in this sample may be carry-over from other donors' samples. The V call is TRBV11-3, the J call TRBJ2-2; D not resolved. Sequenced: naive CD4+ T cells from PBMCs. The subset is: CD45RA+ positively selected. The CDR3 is CASSLNSGQMFF. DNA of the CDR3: TGTGCCAGCAGCTTAAATTCAGGCCAAATGTTTTTT.